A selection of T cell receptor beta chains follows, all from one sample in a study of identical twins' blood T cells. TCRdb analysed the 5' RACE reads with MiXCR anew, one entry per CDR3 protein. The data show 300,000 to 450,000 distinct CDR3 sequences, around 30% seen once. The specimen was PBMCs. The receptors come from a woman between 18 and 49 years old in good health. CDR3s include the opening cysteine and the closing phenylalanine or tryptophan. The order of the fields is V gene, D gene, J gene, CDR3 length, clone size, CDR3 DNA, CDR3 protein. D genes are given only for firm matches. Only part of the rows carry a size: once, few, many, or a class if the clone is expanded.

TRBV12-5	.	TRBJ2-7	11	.	TGTGCTAGTGGTTTGGGAGTCGAGCAGTACTTC	CASGLGVEQYF
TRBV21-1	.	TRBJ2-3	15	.	TGTGCCAGCAGCAACCTAGCGGTTGAAATGGATACGCAGTATTTT	CASSNLAVEMDTQYF
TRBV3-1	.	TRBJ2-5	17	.	TGTGCCAGCAGCCGATTCGATTTTGACAGGATCCAAGAGACCCAGTACTTC	CASSRFDFDRIQETQYF
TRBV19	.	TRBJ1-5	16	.	TGTGCCAGTAGCGACCAATCGGGACCTAGCAATCAGCCCCAGCATTTT	CASSDQSGPSNQPQHF
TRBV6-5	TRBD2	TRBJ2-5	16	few	TGTGCCAGCAGTTACGGACTAGCGGGAGAGCAAGAGACCCAGTACTTC	CASSYGLAGEQETQYF
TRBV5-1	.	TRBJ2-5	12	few	TGCGCCAGCAGCTCAAATGGGAAGACCCAGTACTTC	CASSSNGKTQYF
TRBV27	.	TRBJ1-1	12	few	TGTGCCAGCAGCCTGGGGGCAGGGGCAGCTTTCTTT	CASSLGAGAAFF
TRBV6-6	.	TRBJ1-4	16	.	TGTGCCAGCAGTTCTCGTGGGGCGACGACTAATGAAAAACTGTTTTTT	CASSSRGATTNEKLFF
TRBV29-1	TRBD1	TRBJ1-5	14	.	TGCAGCGTTCAGGGGGCCGATAGCAATCAGCCCCAGCATTTT	CSVQGADSNQPQHF
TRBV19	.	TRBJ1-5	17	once	TGTGCCAGTAGTCCCAACCGAGGAGGCAGGGGCAATCAGCCCCAGCATTTT	CASSPNRGGRGNQPQHF
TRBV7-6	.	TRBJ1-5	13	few	TGTGCCAGCAGCCCCGGACGGAATCAGCCCCAGCATTTT	CASSPGRNQPQHF
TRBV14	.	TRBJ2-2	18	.	TGTGCCAGCAGCAAAGGACCGGGCCGTGGGTCGGGAACCGGGGAGCTGTTTTTT	CASSKGPGRGSGTGELFF
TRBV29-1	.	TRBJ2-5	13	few	TGCAGCGACTTGAGGGTAAACCAAGAGACCCAGTACTTC	CSDLRVNQETQYF
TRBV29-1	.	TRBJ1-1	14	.	TGCAGCGTTGAAGTTCGGGCGGAGAACACTGAAGCTTTCTTT	CSVEVRAENTEAFF
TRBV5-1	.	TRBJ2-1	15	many	TGCGCCAGCAGCGGGGAGGGGGCCTCCTACAATGAGCAGTTCTTC	CASSGEGASYNEQFF
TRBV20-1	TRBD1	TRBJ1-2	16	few	TGCAGTGCTAGTCGCGACAGGGGGCGCGACCTCTATGGCTACACCTTC	CSASRDRGRDLYGYTF
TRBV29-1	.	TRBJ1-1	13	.	TGCAGCGTTAGGACAGCAAAGAACACTGAAGCTTTCTTT	CSVRTAKNTEAFF
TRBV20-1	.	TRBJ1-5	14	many	TGCAGTGCTAGTGGTGGTGGGGAGTCCCAGCCCCAGCATTTT	CSASGGGESQPQHF
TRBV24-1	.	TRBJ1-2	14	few	TGTGCCACCAGTGGTGGGTCCAAAGCCTATGGCTACACCTTC	CATSGGSKAYGYTF
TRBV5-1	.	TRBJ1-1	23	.	TGCGCCAGCAGCTTGGAGGCGTTCTTCGGCTATTTCTCCGGTGAATCAGGAAACACTGAAGCTTTCTTT	CASSLEAFFGYFSGESGNTEAFF
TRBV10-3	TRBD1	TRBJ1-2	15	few	TGTGCCATCAGTGACCCTACCGGGACAGGGAACGGCTACACCTTC	CAISDPTGTGNGYTF
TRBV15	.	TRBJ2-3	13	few	TGTGCCACCAGAACTGGGTGGACGGATACGCAGTATTTT	CATRTGWTDTQYF
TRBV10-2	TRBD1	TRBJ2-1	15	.	TGCGCCAGCACTGGGACAGACGAGTCCTACAATGAGCAGTTCTTC	CASTGTDESYNEQFF
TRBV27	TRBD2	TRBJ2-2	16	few	TGTGCCAGCAGTGCCTCACTAGCGGGAGGACACGGGGAGCTGTTTTTT	CASSASLAGGHGELFF
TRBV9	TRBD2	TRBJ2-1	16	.	TGTGCCAGCAGCGTAGATGTTAGCGGGGACCGTCGTGAGCAGTTCTTC	CASSVDVSGDRREQFF
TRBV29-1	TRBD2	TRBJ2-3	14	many	TGCAGCGTTGACGCTAGCGGATACACAGATACGCAGTATTTT	CSVDASGYTDTQYF
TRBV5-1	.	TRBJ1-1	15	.	TGCGCCAGCAGCATTTTACCGGGACGATTCACTGAAGCTTTCTTT	CASSILPGRFTEAFF
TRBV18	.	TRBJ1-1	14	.	TGTGCCAGCTCACCACTGGGAGATAACACTGAAGCTTTCTTT	CASSPLGDNTEAFF
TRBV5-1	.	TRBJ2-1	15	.	TGCGCCAGCAGTATCGGGTGGGGAACCTACAATGAGCAGTTCTTC	CASSIGWGTYNEQFF
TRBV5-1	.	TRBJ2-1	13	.	TGCGCCAGCAGCTTGGGGGAGGGACAACGCTGGTTCTTC	CASSLGEGQRWFF
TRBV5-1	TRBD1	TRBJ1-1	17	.	TGCGCCAGCAGCTCCGGACGCCCGGACAGGTTGAACACTGAAGCTTTCTTT	CASSSGRPDRLNTEAFF
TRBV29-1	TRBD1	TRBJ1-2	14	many	TGCAGCGTTGAGGGGACAGAAGGGACCTATGGCTACACCTTC	CSVEGTEGTYGYTF
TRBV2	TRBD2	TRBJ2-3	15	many	TGTGCCAGCACCCAAGCGGGAGTGAAATCAGATACGCAGTATTTT	CASTQAGVKSDTQYF
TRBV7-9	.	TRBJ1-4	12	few	TGTGCCAGCAGGTGGGGTAATGAAAAACTGTTTTTT	CASRWGNEKLFF
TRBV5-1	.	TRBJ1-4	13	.	TGCGCCAGCTGCGCTTCGACTAATGAAAAACTGTTTTTT	CASCASTNEKLFF
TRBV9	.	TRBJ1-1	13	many	TGTGCCAGCAGCGTGGGGGGAAGCACTGAAGCTTTCTTT	CASSVGGSTEAFF
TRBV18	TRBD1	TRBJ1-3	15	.	TGTGCCAGCAACTCCGGGACAGCTTCTGGAAACACCATATATTTT	CASNSGTASGNTIYF
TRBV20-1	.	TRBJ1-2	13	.	TGCAGTGCTAGTTTGGGGGGTACCTATGGCTACACCTTC	CSASLGGTYGYTF
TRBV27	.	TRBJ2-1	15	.	TGTGCCAGCAGTGGGGAAACAGGGCAATACAATGAGCAGTTCTTC	CASSGETGQYNEQFF
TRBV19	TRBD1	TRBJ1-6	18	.	TGTGCCAGTAGTAGATCCTTGGGACAGAGCTCCTATAATTCACCCCTCCACTTT	CASSRSLGQSSYNSPLHF
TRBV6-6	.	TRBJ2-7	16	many	TGTGCCAGCAGTTCCCCTCCAGGGGGAGGCAGGCACGAGCAGTACTTC	CASSSPPGGGRHEQYF
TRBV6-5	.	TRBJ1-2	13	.	TGTGCCAGCAGTTATCTCACCACCCGTGGCTACACCTTC	CASSYLTTRGYTF
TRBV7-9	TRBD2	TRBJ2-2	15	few	TGTGCCAGCAGCACTAGCGGGGGGAACACCGGGGAGCTGTTTTTT	CASSTSGGNTGELFF
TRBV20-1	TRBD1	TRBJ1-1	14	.	TGCAGTGCTCGAGGACAGGGGGCCTACACTGAAGCTTTCTTT	CSARGQGAYTEAFF
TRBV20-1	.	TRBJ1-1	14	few	TGCAGTGCTAGGGGTGGCGGGGTGAACACTGAAGCTTTCTTT	CSARGGGVNTEAFF
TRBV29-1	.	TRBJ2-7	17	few	TGCAGCGTCGGCGGACACGGATCTACGGCCGCTGGGTACGAGCAGTACTTC	CSVGGHGSTAAGYEQYF
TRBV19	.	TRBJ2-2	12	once	TGTGCCAGTAGTATTTGGGGTGGGGAGCTGTTTTTT	CASSIWGGELFF
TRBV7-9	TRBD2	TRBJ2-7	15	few	TGTGCCAGCAGCCCGACGTCTAGCGGGGCGAGCGAGCAGTACTTC	CASSPTSSGASEQYF
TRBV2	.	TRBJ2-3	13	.	TGTGCCACACAGGGCGGGGAAGGGAATACGCAGTATTTT	CATQGGEGNTQYF
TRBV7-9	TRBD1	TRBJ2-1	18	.	TGTGCCAGCAGCTTGGTAGGGGGCGCCGGCTTTCTCTACAATGAGCAGTTCTTC	CASSLVGGAGFLYNEQFF
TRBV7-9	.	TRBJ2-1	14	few	TGTGCCAGCAGCTTAGACCGGGGGTACAATGAGCAGTTCTTC	CASSLDRGYNEQFF
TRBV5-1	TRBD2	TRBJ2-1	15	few	TGCGCCAGCAGCTTGTCACTAGCGGGGGACAATGAGCAGTTCTTC	CASSLSLAGDNEQFF
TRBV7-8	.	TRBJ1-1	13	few	TGTGCCAGCAGCGTAAACTTGAACACTGAAGCTTTCTTT	CASSVNLNTEAFF
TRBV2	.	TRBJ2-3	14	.	TGTACCAGCAGTGACAGAGTAAGCACAGATACGCAGTATTTT	CTSSDRVSTDTQYF
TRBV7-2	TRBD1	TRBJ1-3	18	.	TGTGCCAGCAGCCCCAGACAGGGGAGATCTGGAGCTGGAAACACCATATATTTT	CASSPRQGRSGAGNTIYF
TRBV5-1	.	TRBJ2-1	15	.	TGCGCCAACAGCCTACAGCCTGACGCCGGCAATGAGCAGTTCTTC	CANSLQPDAGNEQFF
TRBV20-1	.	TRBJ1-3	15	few	TGCAGTGCTAGAGGGGGACGAGACTCTGGAAACACCATATATTTT	CSARGGRDSGNTIYF